These 21 T cell receptor beta chains were sequenced from one sample in a study of T cell responses to AZD1222 COVID-19 vaccine. Assay: immunoSEQ multiplex PCR; the TCRdb copy retains only in-frame clones and omits some. The table has some 120,000 clones, 90% seen once. The sequencing here drew on peripheral blood, taken on day 0 of AZD1222 vaccination. The source is an adult in good health.

The chain uses TRBV27 and TRBJ1-1; D gene ambiguous. CDR1 MNHEY and CDR2 SMNVEV come from the germline V gene (reference sequence). The V gene lost 5 bases and the J gene lost 1 base, with 11 bases spanning the gap. This CDR3 region has 14 residues. The CDR3 loop reads CASSMRAGNTEAFF. The CDR3 nucleotides are TGTGCCAGCAGTATGAGGGCGGGGAACACTGAAGCTTTCTTT.

The V call is TRBV6-5, the J call TRBJ1-6; unclear D gene. The CDR3 covers 13 residues. V lost 0 bases and J 8 bases, leaving 5 bases between the germline ends. Germline V CDR1 and CDR2: MNHEY, SVGAGI. CDR3: CASSYSRDSPLHF. The DNA of the CDR3 is TGTGCCAGCAGTTACTCACGGGATTCACCCCTCCACTTT.

The chain recombines TRBV2 with TRBJ2-2; D gene uncertain. Between the trimmed V and J ends, which lost 2 bases and 7 bases, there was a span of 2 bases. In germline, CDR1 is SNHLY, CDR2 FYNNEI. This CDR3 has 11 residues. Written as DNA, the CDR3 is TGTGCCAGCAGTGAACTCGGGGAGCTGTTTTTT. It yields the protein CASSELGELFF.

The genes are TRBV9 and TRBJ2-4, with D unresolved. CDR1 is SGDLS, CDR2 YYNGEE, per germline. V lost 0 bases and J 6 bases, leaving 10 bases between the germline ends. This CDR3 has 14 amino acids. CDR3 residues: CASSVVSGSNIQYF. CDR3 sequence (DNA): TGTGCCAGCAGCGTAGTTTCCGGGTCAAACATTCAGTACTTC.

V usage is TRBV2 and J usage is TRBJ1-2; D is ambiguous. The V gene's germline CDR1 is SNHLY and CDR2 FYNNEI. The CDR3 sequence is 13 residues long. V shed 7 bases and J shed 5 bases, with 14 bases lying between them. The CDR3 DNA is TGTGCCAGCACCTCGTGGTCAGGTTATGGCTACACCTTC. Translation: CASTSWSGYGYTF.

This rearrangement joins TRBV9 to TRBJ1-3; 7 bases align to TRBD1. This CDR3 is built from 16 residues. V gave up 6 bases and J gave up 2 bases; unmatched junction bases: 11. CDR1 is SGDLS, CDR2 YYNGEE, per germline. CDR3 bases: TGTGCCAGCACCACTTCCGACAGGGCGACTGGAAACACCATATATTTT. This gives the protein CASTTSDRATGNTIYF.

The rearrangement uses TRBV6-1 and TRBJ2-7, with D tentatively TRBD1 or TRBD2 (5 bases each). Germline V gene sequence: CDR1 MNHNS, CDR2 SASEGT. This CDR3 comprises 14 residues. Between the trimmed V and J ends, which lost 2 bases and 3 bases, there was a span of 11 bases. This CDR3 is CASSERGDSYEQYF. For the CDR3, the DNA is TGTGCCAGCAGTGAACGGGGAGACAGCTACGAGCAGTACTTC.

The chain is built from TRBV5-1 and TRBJ1-1; D might be TRBD1 (6 bases). V was pared by 0 bases and J by 4 bases, with 13 bases between. Germline V gene data show CDR1 as SGHRS and CDR2 as YFSETQ. The CDR3 has 15 amino acids. CDR3 sequence reads: CASSLGAGEGTEAFF. DNA of the CDR3: TGCGCCAGCAGCTTGGGGGCAGGGGAGGGCACTGAAGCTTTCTTT.

A word on this clone: This sample includes further DNA sequences coding for the same CDR3. The chain has TRBV7-2 and TRBJ2-3; a weak D match, TRBD1 (6 bases). CDR1 is SGHTA and CDR2 is FQGNSA in the germline V gene. This CDR3 comprises 13 residues. V lost 5 bases and J lost 6, with 12 bases in between. CDR3 loop: CASSPNQGDTQYF. DNA for the CDR3: TGTGCCAGCAGCCCGAACCAGGGGGATACGCAGTATTTT.

The chain uses TRBV19 and TRBJ2-2; D is unresolved. The V gene lost 6 bases and the J gene lost 10 bases, with 24 bases spanning the gap. Looked up from germline, CDR1 is LNHDA and CDR2 is SQIVND (reference sequence). The CDR3 has 16 residues. CDR3 region: CASSDYGVGQTEELFF. The CDR3 DNA sequence: TGTGCCAGTAGCGATTATGGTGTAGGGCAAACTGAGGAGCTGTTTTTT. Full variable domain (remainder filled in from reference TRBV19 and TRBJ2-2): DGGITQSPKYLFRKEGQNVTLSCEQNLNHDAMYWYRQDPGQGLRLIYYSQIVNDFQKGDIAEGYSVSREKKESFPLTVTSAQKNPTAFYLCASSDYGVGQTEELFFGEGSRLTVL.

In its sample, this clone was seen once. CDR3 nucleotides: TGCAGCGTTGAACCAGGGAGGCAAGAGACCCAGTACTTC. Translated: CSVEPGRQETQYF. The chain combines TRBV29-1 with TRBJ2-5; tentatively, D is TRBD2 (6 bases). Between the trimmed V and J ends, which lost 2 bases and 2 bases, there was a span of 9 bases. The germline CDR1 and CDR2 sequences are SQVTM and ANQGSEA. The CDR3 extends over 13 amino acids. Combining the CDR3 with reference TRBV29-1 and TRBJ2-5 gives the whole variable domain SAVISQKPSRDICQRGTSLTIQCQVDSQVTMMFWYRQQPGQSLTLIATANQGSEATYESGFVIDKFPISRPNLTFSTLTVSNMSPEDSSIYLCSVEPGRQETQYFGPGTRLLVL.

This clone has a single count. V and J are TRBV21-1 and TRBJ2-1; TRBD2, the table's D call, lacks a check against the DNA. TRBV21-1 is a listed pseudogene. This CDR3 is 16 amino acids long. CDR3 residues: CASSKTTSGGYNEQFF. CDR3 bases: TGTGCCAGCAGCAAGACTACTAGCGGGGGATACAATGAGCAGTTCTTC.

The chain has TRBV28 and TRBJ2-7; 7 bases are shared with TRBD2. Germline V CDR1 and CDR2: MDHEN, SYDVKM. The J segment lost 4 bases and the V segment lost 2 bases, leaving 14 bases of the junction unmatched. CDR3 length equals 17 residues. The CDR3 loop is CASSLAGGGRGVYEQYF. CDR3 bases: TGTGCCAGCAGTTTAGCCGGGGGAGGGCGCGGGGTTTACGAGCAGTACTTC.

The J gene is TRBJ2-5, the V gene TRBV2; 7 positions match TRBD2. The CDR3 loop spans 14 amino acids. Trimming removed 9 bases from V and 4 bases from J; junction bases left unmatched: 11. Per the germline V gene, CDR1 is SNHLY and CDR2 is FYNNEI. The CDR3 DNA reads as TGTGCCAGTTCCCCGGGAGGAGCTGCAGAGACCCAGTACTTC. It specifies CASSPGGAAETQYF.

The V call is TRBV28, the J call TRBJ1-5; D call uncertain. CDR1 and CDR2 from the germline V gene are MDHEN and SYDVKM. The CDR3 covers 14 residues. The V end was cut by 5 bases, the J end by 2 bases, with 10 bases between. CDR3 DNA sequence: TGTGCCAGCAGTGTCAACGGGGGCAATCAGCCCCAGCATTTT. This gives the protein CASSVNGGNQPQHF.

This chain links TRBV5-5 with TRBJ2-1; D might be TRBD2 (5 bases). Germline V gene data show CDR1 as SGHKS and CDR2 as YYEKEE (reference sequence). Trimming removed 4 bases at V and 1 base at J, with 15 bases between. The CDR3 runs 16 residues. CDR3 region: CASSETSLGSYNEQFF. In DNA form, the CDR3 reads TGTGCCAGCAGCGAAACTAGTCTCGGGTCCTACAATGAGCAGTTCTTC.

This clone showed up just once. This sequence joins TRBV5-1 and TRBJ2-2, with D possibly TRBD2 on 5 matching bases. This CDR3 comprises 14 residues. Trimming removed 7 bases from V and 5 bases from J, with 15 bases in between. Germline V gene lookup returns CDR1 SGHRS and CDR2 YFSETQ. CDR3 sequence (DNA): TGCGCCAGCGGGGTCCAAGGCGGGACCGGGGAGCTGTTTTTT. This sequence encodes CASGVQGGTGELFF.

The chain has TRBV6-2 or TRBV6-3 and TRBJ2-1; TRBD2 is a possible D gene (5 bases). CDR1 is MNHEY and CDR2 is SVGEGT in the germline V gene. The CDR3 totals 14 residues. V gave up 2 bases and J gave up 2 bases, with 7 bases separating them. CDR3 protein: CASSYGGAYNEQFF. The CDR3 DNA is TGTGCCAGCAGTTACGGAGGTGCCTACAATGAGCAGTTCTTC.

This clone was recorded only once. The chain is built from TRBV19 and TRBJ2-1; 8 nucleotides align to TRBD2. Germline V lookup: CDR1 LNHDA, CDR2 SQIVND (reference sequence). The ends lost 6 bases at V and 14 bases at J; junction bases unmatched: 12. This CDR3 contains 13 residues. This chain's CDR3 is CASSSLAGTWKFF. The CDR3 nucleotides read TGTGCCAGTAGCTCCTTAGCGGGGACTTGGAAGTTCTTC. Complete variable domain (other parts from reference TRBV19 and TRBJ2-1): DGGITQSPKYLFRKEGQNVTLSCEQNLNHDAMYWYRQDPGQGLRLIYYSQIVNDFQKGDIAEGYSVSREKKESFPLTVTSAQKNPTAFYLCASSSLAGTWKFFGPGTRLTVL.

The V gene is TRBV28, the J gene TRBJ2-1, with unresolved D. This CDR3 comprises 12 residues. CDR1 and CDR2 from the germline V gene are MDHEN and SYDVKM. V was shortened by 5 bases and J by 8 bases, with 10 bases between the two germline ends. The CDR3 reads CASSTTSHEQFF. The CDR3 coding sequence is TGTGCCAGCAGTACCACCAGCCATGAGCAGTTCTTC.

V and J are TRBV1 and TRBJ2-3; the DNA was not used to check the table's D call, TRBD2. TRBV1 is termed a pseudogene. There are 15 residues in the CDR3. CDR3 nucleotides: TGCACCAGATTCTTTGAGGAACCTAACACAGATACGCAGTATTTT. This encodes CTRFFEEPNTDTQYF.